The 13 T cell receptor beta chains in this list originate from one sample, sequenced in a study of cytomegalovirus exposure and HLA in healthy donors. 13 Jbeta primers and 60 Vbeta primers were used for the PCR. This table comes from immunoSEQ multiplex PCR, and its TCRdb copy is limited to in-frame clones, with some not included. Among 150,000 to 200,000 clones, 70% to 90% were seen once, and the ten largest hold roughly 5.2%. Specimen: PBMCs. These receptors were obtained from a girl aged 5 to 17 in good health and CMV-seropositive.

This rearrangement joins TRBV11-2 to TRBJ2-1; a weak D match, TRBD1 (6 bases). V shed 3 bases and J shed 0 bases, with 6 bases lying between them. The germline V gene has CDR1 SGHAT and CDR2 FQNNGV. The CDR3 consists of 14 residues. The CDR3 DNA follows: TGTGCCAGCAGCTTCAGGGGCTCCTACAATGAGCAGTTCTTC. This translates into CASSFRGSYNEQFF.

The chain links TRBV10-2 to TRBJ1-2; tentatively, D is TRBD1 (5 bases). Germline V gene data show CDR1 as WSHSY and CDR2 as SAAADI. The V end was cut by 2 bases, the J end by 6 bases, with 16 bases between. The CDR3 has 15 residues. CDR3 region: CASSEILGGGHGYTF. CDR3 nucleotides: TGCGCCAGCAGTGAGATCTTGGGGGGAGGGCATGGCTACACCTTC.

This clone has more than one count but fewer than ten. Other nucleotide sequences in the sample specify the same CDR3. The chain carries TRBV13 and TRBJ2-2, with D hard to call. This CDR3 comprises 13 residues. Trimming stripped 0 bases from V and 7 bases from J, with 6 bases between. Per germline, CDR1 PRHDT and CDR2 FYEKMQ (reference sequence). CDR3 in amino acids: CASSLGRGGELFF. CDR3 DNA sequence: TGTGCCAGCAGCTTAGGCCGAGGCGGGGAGCTGTTTTTT.

This clone was seen only once. The chain is built from TRBV11-2 and TRBJ2-3, with TRBD1 matching over 8 bases. This CDR3 spans 16 amino acids. Germline loops: CDR1 SGHAT, CDR2 FQNNGV. Losses at the gene ends were 4 bases for V and 6 bases for J; bases not matched to a gene: 12. CDR3 bases: TGTGCCAGCAGCTGGGACAGGACCCCATATTTGGATACGCAGTATTTT. Amino acids: CASSWDRTPYLDTQYF.

V usage is TRBV10-1 and J usage is TRBJ2-5; D perhaps matches TRBD1 (5 bases). Germline CDR1 and CDR2: WNHNN and SYGVQD (reference sequence). The length of the CDR3 is 13 residues. V was shortened by 5 bases and J by 5 bases, with 12 bases between the two germline ends. The DNA of the CDR3 is TGCGCCAGCAGTTCACAGGCAGGGGAGACCCAGTACTTC. Translated, it gives CASSSQAGETQYF.

The V and J genes are TRBV5-1 and TRBJ2-5; the D gene is possibly TRBD1 (6 bases). The CDR3 is 13 residues long. With 2 bases removed from V and 4 bases from J, the gap between germline ends came to 9 bases. Germline lookup yields CDR1 SGHRS and CDR2 YFSETQ. Here the CDR3 reads CASSLRTAETQYF. As DNA, the CDR3 is TGCGCCAGCAGCTTAAGGACAGCAGAGACCCAGTACTTC.

This clone was picked up one time. The rearrangement uses TRBV12-5 and TRBJ1-2; D ambiguous. This CDR3 is 14 amino acids long. From germline, CDR1 is LGHNT and CDR2 FRNRAP. Trimming pared 4 bases from V and 7 bases from J, leaving 16 bases between. CDR3: CASGSRADLAGYTF. The DNA for the CDR3 is TGTGCTAGTGGTTCCCGAGCCGACTTGGCTGGCTACACCTTC.

The chain joins TRBV19 to TRBJ2-3; D gene unclear. Trimming shortened V by 3 bases and J by 0 bases, and 7 bases separated the two germline ends. This CDR3 contains 14 residues. Germline CDR1 LNHDA, CDR2 SQIVND (reference sequence). The CDR3 sequence is CASSIEHSTDTQYF. The CDR3 nucleotides read TGTGCCAGTAGTATCGAACATAGCACAGATACGCAGTATTTT.

The CDR3 bases are TGTGCCAGCAGCCGGGGGGACCTGGCGGGTCAGCCCCAGCATTTT. This encodes CASSRGDLAGQPQHF. This rearrangement joins TRBV6-1 to TRBJ1-5; D possibly corresponds to TRBD1 (5 bases). CDR3 length: 15 residues. Per germline, CDR1 MNHNS and CDR2 SASEGT. Trimming took off 6 bases at V and 6 bases at J, with 18 bases between the two ends.

The chain carries TRBV7-6 and TRBJ1-1, with 7 positions matching TRBD1. CDR3 length: 16 amino acids. Per the germline V gene, CDR1 is SGHVS and CDR2 is FNYEAQ. The J segment lost 0 bases and the V segment lost 5 bases, leaving 9 bases of the junction unmatched. CDR3 DNA sequence: TGTGCCAGCAGCCCCCAATCGGACAGGCTGAACACTGAAGCTTTCTTT. It codes for CASSPQSDRLNTEAFF.

This sequence joins TRBV6-5 and TRBJ1-1; D is unresolved. Per germline, CDR1 MNHEY and CDR2 SVGAGI. There are 16 residues in the CDR3. V was cut by 2 bases and J by 6 bases, with 19 bases left in between. This CDR3 is CASSYSRGQREPEAFF. For the CDR3, the DNA is TGTGCCAGCAGTTACAGTCGCGGGCAAAGGGAGCCTGAAGCTTTCTTT.

The rearrangement links TRBV6-5 to TRBJ1-2; TRBD1 is a possible D gene (6 bases). There are 16 residues in the CDR3. Trimming pared 2 bases from V and 7 bases from J, leaving 20 bases between. CDR1 MNHEY and CDR2 SVGAGI come from the germline V gene. CDR3 DNA: TGTGCCAGCAGTTACGCCCCGGACAGCTTTACCTCTGGCTACACCTTC. Encoded protein: CASSYAPDSFTSGYTF.

The chain carries TRBV7-8 and TRBJ2-1, with 10 bases matching TRBD2. This CDR3 is built from 16 residues. V trimming: 1 base; J trimming: 4 bases; junction bases outside the gene matches: 4. Germline-derived CDR1 and CDR2 are SGHVS and FQNEAQ. CDR3 bases: TGTGCCAGCAGCTTAGTTCCTAGCGGGAGATACAATGAGCAGTTCTTC. It specifies CASSLVPSGRYNEQFF. Supplemented by reference TRBV7-8 and TRBJ2-1, the full variable domain reads GAGVSQSPRYKVAKRGQDVALRCDPISGHVSLFWYQQALGQGPEFLTYFQNEAQLDKSGLPSDRFFAERPEGSVSTLKIQRTQQEDSAVYLCASSLVPSGRYNEQFFGPGTRLTVL.